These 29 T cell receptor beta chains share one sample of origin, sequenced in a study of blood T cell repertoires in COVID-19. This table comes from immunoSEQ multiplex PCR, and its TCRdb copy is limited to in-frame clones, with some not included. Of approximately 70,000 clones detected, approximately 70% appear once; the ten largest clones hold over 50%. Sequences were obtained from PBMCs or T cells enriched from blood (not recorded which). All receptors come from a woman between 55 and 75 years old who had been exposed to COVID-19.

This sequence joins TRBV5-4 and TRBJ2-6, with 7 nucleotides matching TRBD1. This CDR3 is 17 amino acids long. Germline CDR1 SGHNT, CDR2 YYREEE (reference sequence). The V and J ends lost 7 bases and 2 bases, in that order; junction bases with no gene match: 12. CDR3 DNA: TGTGCCAGCCAAGTGGCAGGGGGTAGGCCTGGGGCCAACGTCCTGACTTTC. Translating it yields CASQVAGGRPGANVLTF.

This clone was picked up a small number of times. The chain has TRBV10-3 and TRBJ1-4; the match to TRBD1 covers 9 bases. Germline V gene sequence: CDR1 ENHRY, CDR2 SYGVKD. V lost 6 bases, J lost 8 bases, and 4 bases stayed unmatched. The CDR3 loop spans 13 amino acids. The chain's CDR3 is CAIRGTGNEKLFF. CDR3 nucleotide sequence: TGTGCCATCAGAGGGACAGGGAACGAAAAACTGTTTTTT.

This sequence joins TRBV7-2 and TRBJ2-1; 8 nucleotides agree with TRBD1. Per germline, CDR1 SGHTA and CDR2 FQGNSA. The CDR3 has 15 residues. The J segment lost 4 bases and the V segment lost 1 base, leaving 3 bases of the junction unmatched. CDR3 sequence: CASSLGTGMYNEQFF. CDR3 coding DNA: TGTGCCAGCAGCTTAGGGACAGGGATGTACAATGAGCAGTTCTTC.

Here the CDR3 DNA reads TGTGCCAGCTCACCACCCGGGGCCAGGGGGACTGAAGCTTTCTTT. As protein: CASSPPGARGTEAFF. The J gene is TRBJ1-1, the V gene TRBV18; the match to TRBD1 covers 7 bases. CDR1 and CDR2 (germline): KGHSH, LQKENI. The CDR3 has 15 amino acids. V lost 0 bases, J lost 5 bases, and 6 bases stayed unmatched.

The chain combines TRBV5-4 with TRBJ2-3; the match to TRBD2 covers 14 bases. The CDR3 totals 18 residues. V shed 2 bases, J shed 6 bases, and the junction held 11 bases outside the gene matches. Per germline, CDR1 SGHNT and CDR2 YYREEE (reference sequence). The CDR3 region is CASSFPGLAGGQSDTQYF. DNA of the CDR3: TGTGCCAGCAGCTTCCCCGGACTAGCGGGGGGCCAGTCGGATACGCAGTATTTT. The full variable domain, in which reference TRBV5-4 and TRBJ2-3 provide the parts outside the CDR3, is ETGVTQSPTHLIKTRGQQVTLRCSSQSGHNTVSWYQQALGQGPQFIFQYYREEENGRGNFPPRFSGLQFPNYSSELNVNALELDDSALYLCASSFPGLAGGQSDTQYFGPGTRLTVL.

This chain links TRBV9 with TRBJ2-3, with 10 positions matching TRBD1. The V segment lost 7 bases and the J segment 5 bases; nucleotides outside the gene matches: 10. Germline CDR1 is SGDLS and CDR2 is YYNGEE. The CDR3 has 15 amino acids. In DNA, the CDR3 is TGTGCCAGCGGGGCTAGGGACAGGGGTGTAGATACGCAGTATTTT. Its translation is CASGARDRGVDTQYF.

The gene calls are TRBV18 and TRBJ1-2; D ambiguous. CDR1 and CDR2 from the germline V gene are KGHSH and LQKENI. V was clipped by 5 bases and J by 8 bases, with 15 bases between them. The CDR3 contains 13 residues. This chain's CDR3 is CASSNPLGSGYTF. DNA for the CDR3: TGTGCCAGCTCAAACCCACTTGGGAGCGGCTACACCTTC.

The CDR3 coding sequence is TGTGCCAGTTCTCGAGGGGGGGACGAGCAGTACTTC. This gives the protein CASSRGGDEQYF. This chain uses TRBV6-5 with TRBJ2-7; D is possibly TRBD2 (7 bases). This CDR3 has 12 residues. Germline CDR1 reads MNHEY; CDR2 reads SVGAGI. V dropped 9 bases and J dropped 5 bases, with 14 bases sitting between them.

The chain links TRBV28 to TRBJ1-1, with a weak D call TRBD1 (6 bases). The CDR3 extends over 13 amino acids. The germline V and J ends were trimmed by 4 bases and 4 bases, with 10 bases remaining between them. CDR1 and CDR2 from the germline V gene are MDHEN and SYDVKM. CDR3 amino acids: CASSYREFTEAFF. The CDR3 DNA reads TGTGCCAGCAGTTACAGGGAATTCACTGAAGCTTTCTTT.

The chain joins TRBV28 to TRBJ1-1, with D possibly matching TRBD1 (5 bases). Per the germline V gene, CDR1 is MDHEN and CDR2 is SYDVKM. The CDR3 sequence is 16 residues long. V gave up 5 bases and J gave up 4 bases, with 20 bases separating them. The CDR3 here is CASSPLKGARGTEAFF. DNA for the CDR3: TGTGCCAGCAGTCCCTTAAAAGGGGCGCGGGGCACTGAAGCTTTCTTT.

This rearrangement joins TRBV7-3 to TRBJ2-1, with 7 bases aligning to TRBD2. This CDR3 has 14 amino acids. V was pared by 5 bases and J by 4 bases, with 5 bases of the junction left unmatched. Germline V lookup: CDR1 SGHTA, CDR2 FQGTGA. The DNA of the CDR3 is TGTGCCAGCAGCCCCGCCGGGGGGTACAATGAGCAGTTCTTC. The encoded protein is CASSPAGGYNEQFF.

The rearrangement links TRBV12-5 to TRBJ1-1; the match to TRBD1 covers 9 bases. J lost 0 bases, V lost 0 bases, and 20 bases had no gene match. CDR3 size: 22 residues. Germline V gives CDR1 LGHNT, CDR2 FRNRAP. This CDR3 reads CASGLVLTGTGYRQLMNTEAFF. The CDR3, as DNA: TGTGCTAGTGGTTTGGTCCTTACCGGGACAGGGTACCGCCAACTCATGAACACTGAAGCTTTCTTT.

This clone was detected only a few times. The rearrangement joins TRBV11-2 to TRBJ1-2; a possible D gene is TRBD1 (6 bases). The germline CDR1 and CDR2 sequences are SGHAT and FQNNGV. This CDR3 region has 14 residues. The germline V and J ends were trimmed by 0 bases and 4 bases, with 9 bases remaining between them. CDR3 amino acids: CASSLEGAGYGYTF. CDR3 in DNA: TGTGCCAGCAGCTTAGAGGGGGCGGGCTATGGCTACACCTTC.

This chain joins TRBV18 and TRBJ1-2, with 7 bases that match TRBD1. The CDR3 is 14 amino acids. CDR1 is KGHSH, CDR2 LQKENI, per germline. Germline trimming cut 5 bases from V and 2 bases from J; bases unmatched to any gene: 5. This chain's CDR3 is CASSSTGQNYGYTF. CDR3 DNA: TGTGCCAGCTCATCAACGGGACAGAACTATGGCTACACCTTC.

CDR3 sequence (DNA): TGTGCCAGCAGTTTTGCCCTCAACCCAGGGGCAGATAACTATGGCTACACCTTC. Its translation: CASSFALNPGADNYGYTF. This chain uses TRBV28 with TRBJ1-2, with a weak D call TRBD1 (6 bases). V lost 3 bases to trimming and J lost 1 base, with 21 bases between them. The CDR3 length is 18 residues. Germline CDR1 MDHEN, CDR2 SYDVKM.

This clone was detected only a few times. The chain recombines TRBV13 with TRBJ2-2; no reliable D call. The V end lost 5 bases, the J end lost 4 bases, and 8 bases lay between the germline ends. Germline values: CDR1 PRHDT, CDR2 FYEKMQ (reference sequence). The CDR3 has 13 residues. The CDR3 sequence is CASSRGLTGELFF. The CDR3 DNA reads TGTGCCAGCAGCCGTGGCCTCACCGGGGAGCTGTTTTTT.

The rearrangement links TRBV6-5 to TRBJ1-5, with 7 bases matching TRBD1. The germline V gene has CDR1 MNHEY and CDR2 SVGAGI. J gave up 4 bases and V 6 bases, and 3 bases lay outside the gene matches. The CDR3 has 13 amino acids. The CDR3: CASSTGANQPQHF. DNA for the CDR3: TGTGCCAGCAGCACAGGGGCAAATCAGCCCCAGCATTTT.

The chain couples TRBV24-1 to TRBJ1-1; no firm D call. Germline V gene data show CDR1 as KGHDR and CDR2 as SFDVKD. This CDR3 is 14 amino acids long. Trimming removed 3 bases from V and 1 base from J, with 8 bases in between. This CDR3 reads CATSDGQENTEAFF. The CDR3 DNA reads TGTGCCACCAGTGATGGCCAGGAGAACACTGAAGCTTTCTTT.

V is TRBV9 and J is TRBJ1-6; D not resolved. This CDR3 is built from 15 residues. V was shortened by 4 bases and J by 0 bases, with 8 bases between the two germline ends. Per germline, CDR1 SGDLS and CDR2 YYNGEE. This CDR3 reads CASSYASSYNSPLHF. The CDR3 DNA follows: TGTGCCAGCAGCTATGCTAGCTCCTATAATTCACCCCTCCACTTT.

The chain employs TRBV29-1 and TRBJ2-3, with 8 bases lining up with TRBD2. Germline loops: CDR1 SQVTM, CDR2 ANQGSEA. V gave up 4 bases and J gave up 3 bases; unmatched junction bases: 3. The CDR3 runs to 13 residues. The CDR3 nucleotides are TGCAGCGTTGTGGCGGGAGGAACAGATACGCAGTATTTT. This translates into CSVVAGGTDTQYF.

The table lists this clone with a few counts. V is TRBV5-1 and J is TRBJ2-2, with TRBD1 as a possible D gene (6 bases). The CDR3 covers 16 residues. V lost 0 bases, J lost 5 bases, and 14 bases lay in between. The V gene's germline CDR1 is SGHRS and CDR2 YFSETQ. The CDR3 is CASSLAGDMRTGELFF. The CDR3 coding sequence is TGCGCCAGCAGCTTGGCAGGGGATATGAGGACCGGGGAGCTGTTTTTT.

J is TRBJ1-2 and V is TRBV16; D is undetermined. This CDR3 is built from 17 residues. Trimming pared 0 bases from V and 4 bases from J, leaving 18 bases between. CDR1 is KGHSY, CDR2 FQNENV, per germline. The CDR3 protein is CASSQSFGTGAGYGYTF. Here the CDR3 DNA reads TGTGCCAGCAGCCAATCCTTTGGTACGGGTGCGGGCTATGGCTACACCTTC.

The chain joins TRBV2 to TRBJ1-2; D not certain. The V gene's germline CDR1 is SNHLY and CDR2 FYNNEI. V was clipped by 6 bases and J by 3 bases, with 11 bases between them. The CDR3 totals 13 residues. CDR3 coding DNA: TGTGCCAGCAGGGAGGCCCTGGACTATGGCTACACCTTC. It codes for CASREALDYGYTF.

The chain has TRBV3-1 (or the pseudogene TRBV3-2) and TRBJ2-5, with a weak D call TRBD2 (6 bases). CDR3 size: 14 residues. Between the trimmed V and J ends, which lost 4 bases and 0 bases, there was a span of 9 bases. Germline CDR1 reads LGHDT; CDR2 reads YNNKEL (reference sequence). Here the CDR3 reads CASSPGTHQETQYF. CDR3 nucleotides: TGTGCCAGCAGCCCAGGGACTCACCAAGAGACCCAGTACTTC.

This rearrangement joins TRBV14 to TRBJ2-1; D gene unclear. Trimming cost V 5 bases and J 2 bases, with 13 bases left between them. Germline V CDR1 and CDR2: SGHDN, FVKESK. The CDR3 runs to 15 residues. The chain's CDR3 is CASSSSRHTYNEQFF. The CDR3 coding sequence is TGTGCCAGCAGCTCGAGTCGCCATACCTACAATGAGCAGTTCTTC.

In DNA, the CDR3 is TGTGCCAGCAGTTTATTCCGGGGTTGGGGCTACACCTTC. It yields the protein CASSLFRGWGYTF. The chain combines TRBV28 with TRBJ1-2; D uncertain. V lost 1 base to trimming and J lost 8 bases, with 11 bases between them. CDR1 and CDR2 from the germline V gene are MDHEN and SYDVKM. The CDR3 loop spans 13 amino acids.

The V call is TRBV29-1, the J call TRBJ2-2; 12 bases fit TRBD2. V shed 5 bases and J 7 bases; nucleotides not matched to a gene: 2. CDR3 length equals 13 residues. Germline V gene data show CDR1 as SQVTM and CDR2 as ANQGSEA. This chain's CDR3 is CSVTSGGRGELFF. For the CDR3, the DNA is TGCAGCGTTACTAGCGGGGGGCGCGGGGAGCTGTTTTTT.

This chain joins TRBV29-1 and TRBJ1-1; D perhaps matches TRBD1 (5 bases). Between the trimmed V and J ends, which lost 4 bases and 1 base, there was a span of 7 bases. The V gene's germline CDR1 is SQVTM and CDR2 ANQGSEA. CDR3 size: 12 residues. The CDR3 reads CSVGQSNTEAFF. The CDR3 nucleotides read TGCAGCGTTGGACAGTCGAACACTGAAGCTTTCTTT.

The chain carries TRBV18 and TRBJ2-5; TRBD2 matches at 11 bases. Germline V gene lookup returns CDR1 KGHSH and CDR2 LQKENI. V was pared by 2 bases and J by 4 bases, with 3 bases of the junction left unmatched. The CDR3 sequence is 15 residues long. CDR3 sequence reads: CASSPRLAGLETQYF. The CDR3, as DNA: TGTGCCAGCTCACCAAGACTAGCGGGGTTAGAGACCCAGTACTTC.